The rows below give T cell receptor beta chains drawn from one sample of a study of long-term antiretroviral therapy in people with HIV. Sequenced by immunoSEQ multiplex PCR; TCRdb stores in-frame clones only, minus some. The sample has around 15,000 clones; roughly 91% are singletons. The specimen comprised unsorted PBMCs, sampled 6.9 years after starting antiretroviral therapy. These TCRs come from a man aged 50 or older with HIV. The CDR3 runs from the conserved cysteine through the conserved F or W. D genes are given only for firm matches. Clone size is stated in some rows and not others, as once, few, many or a class when expanded.

clone size	D gene	V gene	J gene	CDR3 length	CDR3 protein	CDR3 DNA
.	TRBD2	TRBV6-4	TRBJ2-4	18	CASSKSGGEGIAKNIQYF	TGTGCCAGCAGTAAATCGGGAGGAGAAGGGATAGCCAAAAACATTCAGTACTTC
.	TRBD2	TRBV5-4	TRBJ2-7	14	CASSYSGNTYEQYF	TGTGCCAGCAGCTATAGCGGGAATACCTACGAGCAGTACTTC
.	TRBD1	TRBV6-1	TRBJ1-5	15	CASRETGVSNQPQHF	TGTGCCAGCAGAGAGACAGGGGTAAGCAATCAGCCCCAGCATTTT
.	TRBD1	TRBV15	TRBJ2-7	14	CATSRDRVAYEQYF	TGTGCCACCAGCAGGGACAGGGTCGCCTACGAGCAGTACTTC
.	.	TRBV4-2	TRBJ2-3	16	CASSLNPRTPTDTQYF	TGTGCCAGCAGCCTCAACCCGAGGACCCCCACAGATACGCAGTATTTT
.	TRBD1	TRBV11-2	TRBJ1-1	15	CASSSGQGMATEAFF	TGTGCCAGCAGCTCGGGACAGGGGATGGCCACTGAAGCTTTCTTT
once	TRBD2	TRBV29-1	TRBJ2-7	13	CSVEGGKGYEQYF	TGCAGCGTTGAGGGAGGGAAGGGCTACGAGCAGTACTTC
.	TRBD1	TRBV6-1	TRBJ1-2	15	CASSPGTGGSYGYTF	TGTGCCAGCAGTCCCGGGACAGGGGGCAGCTATGGCTACACCTTC
few	.	TRBV27	TRBJ2-7	11	CASSFGPEQYF	TGTGCCAGCAGTTTCGGTCCAGAGCAGTACTTC
.	.	TRBV5-1	TRBJ2-1	15	CASSLESGPYNEQFF	TGCGCCAGCAGCTTGGAAAGCGGACCCTACAATGAGCAGTTCTTC
.	.	TRBV2	TRBJ2-7	13	CASSENRRYEQYF	TGTGCCAGCAGTGAAAATAGACGATACGAGCAGTACTTC
.	.	TRBV11-3	TRBJ2-2	15	CASSLAAVPPGELFF	TGTGCCAGCAGCTTAGCAGCCGTCCCCCCCGGGGAGCTGTTTTTT
.	.	TRBV19	TRBJ2-5	12	CASSIPTETQYF	TGTGCCAGTAGTATCCCTACAGAGACCCAGTACTTC
once	TRBD2	TRBV7-6	TRBJ2-7	15	CASSLGLAGNSEQYF	TGTGCCAGCAGCTTGGGACTAGCGGGAAATTCCGAGCAGTACTTC
.	.	TRBV7-9	TRBJ2-7	12	CASSPSGYEQYF	TGTGCCAGCAGCCCCAGCGGCTACGAGCAGTACTTC
once	.	TRBV9	TRBJ1-3	14	CASSVAAQGNTIYF	TGTGCCAGCAGCGTAGCGGCTCAAGGAAACACCATATATTTT
.	TRBD2	TRBV28	TRBJ2-1	15	CATNTRLAGNNEQFF	TGTGCCACCAATACGCGACTAGCGGGAAACAATGAGCAGTTCTTC
.	.	TRBV4-3	TRBJ1-4	16	CASSQESGTVNEKLFF	TGCGCCAGCAGCCAGGAATCCGGGACCGTTAATGAAAAACTGTTTTTT
.	.	TRBV6-1	TRBJ1-2	14	CASWSAWDNYGYTF	TGTGCCAGCTGGAGTGCTTGGGATAACTATGGCTACACCTTC
.	.	TRBV7-2	TRBJ2-6	20	CASSLATWTTQGPGANVLTF	TGTGCCAGCAGCTTAGCGACCTGGACCACCCAGGGGCCTGGGGCCAACGTCCTGACTTTC
.	TRBD2	TRBV19	TRBJ2-1	14	CASRGLADMNEQFF	TGTGCCAGTAGGGGTCTAGCGGATATGAATGAGCAGTTCTTC
.	.	TRBV30	TRBJ2-5	14	CAWSVGVGGETQYF	TGTGCCTGGAGTGTAGGGGTGGGGGGAGAGACCCAGTACTTC
.	.	TRBV7-3	TRBJ1-1	14	CASSLTRVGTEAFF	TGTGCCAGCAGCTTAACTCGGGTGGGCACTGAAGCTTTCTTT
.	TRBD2	TRBV5-6	TRBJ2-7	14	CASSPGGPSYEQYF	TGTGCCAGCAGCCCGGGGGGACCGAGCTACGAGCAGTACTTC
.	TRBD2	TRBV5-6	TRBJ2-4	17	CASSSGLAGGPMNIQYF	TGTGCCAGCAGCTCGGGACTAGCGGGAGGGCCGATGAACATTCAGTACTTC
.	TRBD1	TRBV20-1	TRBJ2-1	11	CSPTGYNEQFF	TGCAGTCCGACAGGGTACAATGAGCAGTTCTTC
.	.	TRBV11-3	TRBJ2-2	16	CASSRTGQVGTGELFF	TGTGCCAGCAGCCGAACAGGCCAAGTCGGCACCGGGGAGCTGTTTTTT
.	.	TRBV27	TRBJ2-7	17	CASSPTGLGPRPYEQYF	TGTGCCAGCAGTCCTACCGGACTTGGGCCAAGACCCTACGAGCAGTACTTC
.	TRBD2	TRBV11-2	TRBJ2-7	15	CASSLVAAGAGEQYF	TGTGCCAGCAGCTTAGTGGCAGCGGGAGCTGGTGAGCAGTACTTC
.	TRBD1	TRBV30	TRBJ1-5	16	CAWSLRGQGDHQPQHF	TGTGCCTGGAGTCTGAGGGGACAGGGAGATCATCAGCCCCAGCATTTT